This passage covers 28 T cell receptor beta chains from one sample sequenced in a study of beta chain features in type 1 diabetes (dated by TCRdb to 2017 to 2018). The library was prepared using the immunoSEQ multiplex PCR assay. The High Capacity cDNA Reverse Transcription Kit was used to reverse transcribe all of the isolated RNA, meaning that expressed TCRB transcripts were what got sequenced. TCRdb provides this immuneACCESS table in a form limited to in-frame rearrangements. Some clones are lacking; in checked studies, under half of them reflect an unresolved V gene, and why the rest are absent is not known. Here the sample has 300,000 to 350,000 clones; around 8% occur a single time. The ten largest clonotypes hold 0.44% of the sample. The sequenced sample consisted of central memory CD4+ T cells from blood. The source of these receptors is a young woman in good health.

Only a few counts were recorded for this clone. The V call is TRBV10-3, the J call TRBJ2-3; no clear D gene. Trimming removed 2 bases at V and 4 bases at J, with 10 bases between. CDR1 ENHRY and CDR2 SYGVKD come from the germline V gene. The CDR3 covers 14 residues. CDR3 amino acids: CAISEGLLPDTQYF. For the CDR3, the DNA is TGTGCCATCAGTGAGGGCCTCCTGCCAGATACGCAGTATTTT.

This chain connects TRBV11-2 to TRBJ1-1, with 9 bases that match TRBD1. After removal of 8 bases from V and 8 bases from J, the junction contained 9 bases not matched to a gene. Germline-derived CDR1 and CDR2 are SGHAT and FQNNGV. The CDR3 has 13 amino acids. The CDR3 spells CASDKGQGVEAFF. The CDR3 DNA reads TGTGCCAGCGACAAGGGACAGGGTGTAGAAGCTTTCTTT.

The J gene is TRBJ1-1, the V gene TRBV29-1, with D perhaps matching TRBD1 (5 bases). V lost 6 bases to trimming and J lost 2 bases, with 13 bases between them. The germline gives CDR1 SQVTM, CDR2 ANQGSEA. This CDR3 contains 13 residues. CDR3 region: CSVLTVLNTEAFF. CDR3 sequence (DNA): TGCAGCGTGCTGACAGTGCTAAACACTGAAGCTTTCTTT.

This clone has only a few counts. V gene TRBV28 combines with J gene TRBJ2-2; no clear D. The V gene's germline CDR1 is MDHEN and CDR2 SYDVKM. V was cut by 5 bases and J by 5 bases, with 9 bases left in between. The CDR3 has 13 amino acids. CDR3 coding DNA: TGTGCCAGCAGTCCCCTGCGGACCGGGGAGCTGTTTTTT. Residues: CASSPLRTGELFF.

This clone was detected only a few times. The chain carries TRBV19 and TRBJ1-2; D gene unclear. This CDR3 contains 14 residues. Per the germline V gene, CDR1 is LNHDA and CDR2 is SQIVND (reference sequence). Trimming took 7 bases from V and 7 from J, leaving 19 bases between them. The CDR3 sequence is CASTPDPQESGYTF. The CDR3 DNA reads TGTGCCAGTACGCCGGACCCACAAGAGAGTGGCTACACCTTC.

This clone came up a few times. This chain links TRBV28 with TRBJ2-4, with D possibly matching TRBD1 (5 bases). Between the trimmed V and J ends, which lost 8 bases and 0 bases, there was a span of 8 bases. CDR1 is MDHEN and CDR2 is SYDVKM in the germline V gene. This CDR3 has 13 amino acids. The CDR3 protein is CASGQGAKNIQYF. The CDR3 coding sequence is TGTGCCAGCGGCCAGGGAGCCAAAAACATTCAGTACTTC.

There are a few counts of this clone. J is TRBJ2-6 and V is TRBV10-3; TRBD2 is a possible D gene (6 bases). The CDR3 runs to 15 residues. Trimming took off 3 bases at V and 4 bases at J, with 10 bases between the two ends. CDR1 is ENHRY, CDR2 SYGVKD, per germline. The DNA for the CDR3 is TGTGCCATCAGTGACCGGGGGACCGGGGCCAACGTCCTGACTTTC. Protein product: CAISDRGTGANVLTF.

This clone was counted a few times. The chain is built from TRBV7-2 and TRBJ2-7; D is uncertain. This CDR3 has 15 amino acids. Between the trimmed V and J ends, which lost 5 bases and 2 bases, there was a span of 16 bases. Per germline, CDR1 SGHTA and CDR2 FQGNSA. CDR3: CASSAQGLGAYEQYF. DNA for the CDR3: TGTGCCAGCAGCGCCCAAGGTCTAGGAGCCTACGAGCAGTACTTC.

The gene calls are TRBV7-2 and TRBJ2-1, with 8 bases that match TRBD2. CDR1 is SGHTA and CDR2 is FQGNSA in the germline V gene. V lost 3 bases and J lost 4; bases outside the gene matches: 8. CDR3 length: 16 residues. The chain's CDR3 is CASSFRAGAGYNEQFF. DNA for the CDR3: TGTGCCAGCAGCTTCCGAGCGGGAGCGGGGTACAATGAGCAGTTCTTC.

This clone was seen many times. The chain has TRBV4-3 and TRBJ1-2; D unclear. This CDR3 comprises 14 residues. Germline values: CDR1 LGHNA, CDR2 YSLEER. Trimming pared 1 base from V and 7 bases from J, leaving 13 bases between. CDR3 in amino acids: CASSQVRQPSGYTF. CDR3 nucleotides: TGCGCCAGCAGCCAAGTGCGGCAGCCCTCTGGCTACACCTTC.

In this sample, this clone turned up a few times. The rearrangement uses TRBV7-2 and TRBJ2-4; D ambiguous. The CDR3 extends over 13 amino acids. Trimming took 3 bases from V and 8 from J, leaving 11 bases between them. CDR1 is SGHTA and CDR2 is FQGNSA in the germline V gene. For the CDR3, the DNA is TGTGCCAGCAGCTTGCGTAATTTGGACATTCAGTACTTC. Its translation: CASSLRNLDIQYF.

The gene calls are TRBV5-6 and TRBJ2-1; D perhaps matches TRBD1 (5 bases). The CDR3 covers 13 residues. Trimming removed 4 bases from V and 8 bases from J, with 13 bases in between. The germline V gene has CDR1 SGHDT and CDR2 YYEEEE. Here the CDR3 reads CASSQDTLHEQFF. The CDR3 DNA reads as TGTGCCAGCAGCCAGGACACCCTCCATGAGCAGTTCTTC.

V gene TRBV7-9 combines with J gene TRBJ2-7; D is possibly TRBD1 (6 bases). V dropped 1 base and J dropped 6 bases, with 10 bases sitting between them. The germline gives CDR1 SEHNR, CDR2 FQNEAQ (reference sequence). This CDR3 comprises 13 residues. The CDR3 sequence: CASSLGFRGEQYF. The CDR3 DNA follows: TGTGCCAGCAGCTTAGGATTCAGGGGCGAGCAGTACTTC.

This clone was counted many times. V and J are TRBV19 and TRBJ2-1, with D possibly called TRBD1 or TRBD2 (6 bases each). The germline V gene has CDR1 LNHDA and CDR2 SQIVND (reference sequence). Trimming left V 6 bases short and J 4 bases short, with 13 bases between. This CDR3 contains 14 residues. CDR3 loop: CASRRDTLYNEQFF. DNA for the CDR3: TGTGCCAGTAGGCGGGACACTTTATACAATGAGCAGTTCTTC.

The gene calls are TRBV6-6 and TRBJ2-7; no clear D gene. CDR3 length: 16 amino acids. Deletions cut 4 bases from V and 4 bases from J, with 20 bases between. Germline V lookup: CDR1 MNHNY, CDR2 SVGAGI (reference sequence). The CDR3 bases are TGTGCCAGCAGTTTAAACCGGGCATCGGGTGCTTACGAGCAGTACTTC. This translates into CASSLNRASGAYEQYF.

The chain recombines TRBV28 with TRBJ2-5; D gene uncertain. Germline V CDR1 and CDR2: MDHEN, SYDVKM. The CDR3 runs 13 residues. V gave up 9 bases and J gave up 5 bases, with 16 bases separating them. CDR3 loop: CASSHSPVETQYF. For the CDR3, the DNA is TGTGCCAGTTCTCATTCGCCGGTCGAGACCCAGTACTTC.

The CDR3 nucleotides read TGTGCCAGCAGCTACACCGGGAACACCGGGGAGCTGTTTTTT. Its translation: CASSYTGNTGELFF. This chain uses TRBV7-3 with TRBJ2-2; D uncertain. This CDR3 has 14 amino acids. The germline V and J ends were trimmed by 4 bases and 1 base, with 7 bases remaining between them. Germline-derived CDR1 and CDR2 are SGHTA and FQGTGA.

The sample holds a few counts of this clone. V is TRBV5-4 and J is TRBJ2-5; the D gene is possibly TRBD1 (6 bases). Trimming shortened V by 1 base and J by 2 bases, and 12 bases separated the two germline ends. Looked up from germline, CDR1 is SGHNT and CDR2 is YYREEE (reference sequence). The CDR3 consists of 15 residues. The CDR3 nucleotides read TGTGCCAGCAGCTTGCGGCGGACAGAACAAGAGACCCAGTACTTC. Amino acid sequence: CASSLRRTEQETQYF.

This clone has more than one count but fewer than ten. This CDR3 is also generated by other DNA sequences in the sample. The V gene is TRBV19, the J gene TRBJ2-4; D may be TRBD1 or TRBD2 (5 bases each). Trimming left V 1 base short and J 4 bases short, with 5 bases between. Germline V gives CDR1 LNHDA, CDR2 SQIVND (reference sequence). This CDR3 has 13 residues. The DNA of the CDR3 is TGTGCCAGTAGTATAGGGGGGAAAAACATTCAGTACTTC. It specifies CASSIGGKNIQYF.

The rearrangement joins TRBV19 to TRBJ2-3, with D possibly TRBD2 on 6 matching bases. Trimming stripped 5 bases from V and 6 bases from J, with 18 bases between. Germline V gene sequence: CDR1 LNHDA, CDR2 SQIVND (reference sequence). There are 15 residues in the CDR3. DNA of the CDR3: TGTGCCAGTAGTCGACTAGGAGGGCCAGTGGATACGCAGTATTTT. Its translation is CASSRLGGPVDTQYF. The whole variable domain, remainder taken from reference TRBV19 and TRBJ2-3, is DGGITQSPKYLFRKEGQNVTLSCEQNLNHDAMYWYRQDPGQGLRLIYYSQIVNDFQKGDIAEGYSVSREKKESFPLTVTSAQKNPTAFYLCASSRLGGPVDTQYFGPGTRLTVL.

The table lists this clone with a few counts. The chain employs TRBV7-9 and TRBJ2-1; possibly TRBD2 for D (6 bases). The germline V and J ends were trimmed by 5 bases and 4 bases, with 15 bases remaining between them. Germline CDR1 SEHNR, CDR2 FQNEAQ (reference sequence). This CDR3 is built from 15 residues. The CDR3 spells CASSLGLPAYNEQFF. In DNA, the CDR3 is TGTGCCAGCAGCCTGGGACTCCCAGCATACAATGAGCAGTTCTTC.

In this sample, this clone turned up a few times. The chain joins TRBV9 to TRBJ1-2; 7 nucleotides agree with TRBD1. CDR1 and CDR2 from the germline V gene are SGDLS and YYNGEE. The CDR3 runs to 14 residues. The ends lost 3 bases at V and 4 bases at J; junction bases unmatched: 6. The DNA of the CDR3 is TGTGCCAGCAGCGGACAGGGCTACGCCTATGGCTACACCTTC. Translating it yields CASSGQGYAYGYTF.

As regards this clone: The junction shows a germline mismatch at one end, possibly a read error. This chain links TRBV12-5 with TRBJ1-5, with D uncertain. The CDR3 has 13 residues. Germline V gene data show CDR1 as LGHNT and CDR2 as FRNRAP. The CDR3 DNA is TGTGCTAGTGGATTGGACGGTATCGGGCCCCAGCATTTT. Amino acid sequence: CASGLDGIGPQHF.

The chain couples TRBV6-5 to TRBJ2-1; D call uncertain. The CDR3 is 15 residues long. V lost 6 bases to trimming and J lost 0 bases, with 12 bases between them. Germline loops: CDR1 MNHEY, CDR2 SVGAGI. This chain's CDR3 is CASRSFLNSYNEQFF. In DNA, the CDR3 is TGTGCCAGCAGGAGCTTCCTTAACTCCTACAATGAGCAGTTCTTC.

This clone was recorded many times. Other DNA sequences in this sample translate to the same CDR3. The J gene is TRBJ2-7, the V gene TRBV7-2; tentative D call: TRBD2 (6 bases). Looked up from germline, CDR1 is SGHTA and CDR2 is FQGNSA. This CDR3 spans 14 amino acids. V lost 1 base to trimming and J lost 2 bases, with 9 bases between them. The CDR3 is CASSLGRGTYEQYF. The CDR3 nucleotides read TGTGCCAGCAGCTTAGGGCGGGGAACCTACGAGCAGTACTTC. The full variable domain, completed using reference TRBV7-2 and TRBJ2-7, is GAGVSQSPSNKVTEKGKDVELRCDPISGHTALYWYRQSLGQGLEFLIYFQGNSAPDKSGLPSDRFSAERTGGSVSTLTIQRTQQEDSAVYLCASSLGRGTYEQYFGPGTRLTVT.

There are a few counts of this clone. CDR3 bases: TGTGCCAGCAGCAAGGGACAGAACGGCTCTAAGCAGTACTTC. Its protein product is CASSKGQNGSKQYF. The chain carries TRBV28 and TRBJ2-7; TRBD1 aligns across 7 bases. The CDR3 extends over 14 amino acids. With V trimmed by 6 bases and J by 8 bases, 13 bases remained unmatched. Germline CDR1 reads MDHEN; CDR2 reads SYDVKM.

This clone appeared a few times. This CDR3 is CASRPRVGASGNTIYF. The CDR3 nucleotides are TGTGCCAGTAGGCCCCGGGTGGGGGCATCAGGAAACACCATATATTTT. The V gene is TRBV19, the J gene TRBJ1-3; tentatively, D is TRBD1 (6 bases). V lost 6 bases and J lost 4, with 19 bases in between. CDR1 is LNHDA and CDR2 is SQIVND in the germline V gene (reference sequence). The length of the CDR3 is 16 residues.

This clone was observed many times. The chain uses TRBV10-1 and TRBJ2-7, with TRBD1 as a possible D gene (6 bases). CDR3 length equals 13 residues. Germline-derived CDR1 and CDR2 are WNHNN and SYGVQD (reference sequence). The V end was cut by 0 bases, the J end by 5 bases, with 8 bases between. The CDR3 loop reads CASSESWGHEQYF. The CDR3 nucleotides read TGCGCCAGCAGTGAGTCCTGGGGGCACGAGCAGTACTTC.